The source of this T cell receptor (beta chain) is a study of early T cells in non-severe SARS-CoV-2 infection. Study as a whole: With bulk RNA from unsorted whole blood as input, sequencing yielded unpaired chains.

General study findings and limits: Lookups in VDJdb leaned toward anti-spike CD8 responses and missed private and CD4 specificities.

This clonotype was detected many times. As yet, its antigen is unknown. V lost 4 bases, J lost 4 bases, and 8 bases lay in between. The CDR3 is 12 amino acids. Germline CDR1 SGDLS, CDR2 YYNGEE. Unique molecular identifiers were affixed to single, distinct cDNA molecules. TCRdb reprocessed the 5' RACE reads with MiXCR, giving one entry per CDR3 protein. The sample has more than 65,000 distinct CDR3 sequences, around an eighth seen once; the top ten hold roughly 1.3%. This sequence originates from an adult who was a healthcare worker with PCR-confirmed SARS-CoV-2 infection or an uninfected control (not recorded which). Sequenced: whole blood. The J gene is TRBJ1-1, the V gene TRBV9; D not resolved. The CDR3 DNA sequence: TGTGCCAGCAGCCCTAGTGGCACTGAAGCTTTCTTT. Its protein is CASSPSGTEAFF.